Below, 13 T cell receptor beta chains from the same sample are listed, as sequenced in a study of blood T cell repertoires in COVID-19. Clones were sequenced by immunoSEQ multiplex PCR, and TCRdb holds only the in-frame ones, with some missing. The sample yields 98,000 or so clones, 80% to 90% seen once. Material: peripheral blood. The receptors here all came from a human donor in a cohort sampled during active COVID-19.

The chain is built from TRBV6-5 and TRBJ1-1; D uncertain. CDR3 length equals 14 residues. V lost 0 bases to trimming and J lost 4 bases, with 9 bases between them. CDR1 and CDR2 (germline): MNHEY, SVGAGI. CDR3 bases: TGTGCCAGCAGTTACTCGACTAGGAGCACTGAAGCTTTCTTT. It specifies CASSYSTRSTEAFF.

V is TRBV6-1 and J is TRBJ2-7, with 9 bases matching TRBD2. CDR3 size: 17 residues. Per the germline V gene, CDR1 is MNHNS and CDR2 is SASEGT. Trimming removed 1 base from V and 4 bases from J; junction bases left unmatched: 11. The CDR3, as DNA: TGTGCCAGCAGTGAAGATACTAGCGGGTCGACCTCTTACGAGCAGTACTTC. It translates to CASSEDTSGSTSYEQYF.

The CDR3 nucleotides are TGTGCCAGCAGTTACAGCTCCTATAATTCACCCCTCCACTTT. Translation: CASSYSSYNSPLHF. This chain links TRBV27 with TRBJ1-6, with no clear D. CDR3 length: 14 amino acids. CDR1 is MNHEY and CDR2 is SMNVEV in the germline V gene (reference sequence). The ends were cut back, 4 bases at V and 0 bases at J, with 4 bases in the middle.

The genes are TRBV20-1 and TRBJ2-1; the match to TRBD2 covers 9 bases. The CDR3 spans 16 residues. V lost 3 bases, J lost 0 bases, and 6 bases stayed unmatched. The germline gives CDR1 DFQATT, CDR2 SNEGSKA (reference sequence). CDR3 protein: CSASRGSGSSYNEQFF. CDR3 sequence (DNA): TGCAGTGCTAGTCGCGGTAGCGGGAGCTCCTACAATGAGCAGTTCTTC.

In this sample, this clone turned up a few times. J is TRBJ2-7 and V is TRBV5-4; 7 bases match TRBD1. From germline, CDR1 is SGHNT and CDR2 YYREEE (reference sequence). Trimming removed 6 bases from V and 2 bases from J; junction bases left unmatched: 8. The CDR3 has 14 residues. CDR3 DNA: TGTGCCAGCACCAAGGGACAGAAGCCCTACGAGCAGTACTTC. It is translated as CASTKGQKPYEQYF.

This chain links TRBV9 with TRBJ2-7; 7 positions agree with TRBD1. The CDR3 contains 15 residues. V lost 3 bases and J lost 4; bases outside the gene matches: 10. Germline loops: CDR1 SGDLS, CDR2 YYNGEE. The CDR3, as DNA: TGTGCCAGCAGCGCAGAGGACAGGAATGGGTACGAGCAGTACTTC. It translates to CASSAEDRNGYEQYF.

The V gene is TRBV6-5, the J gene TRBJ2-2; unclear D gene. V was shortened by 4 bases and J by 0 bases, with 9 bases between the two germline ends. CDR3 size: 15 residues. Germline CDR1 and CDR2: MNHEY and SVGAGI. CDR3 sequence (DNA): TGTGCCAGCAGTTCCCGCCCTACGAACACCGGGGAGCTGTTTTTT. Translated, it gives CASSSRPTNTGELFF.

This chain links TRBV7-8 with TRBJ1-5; D remains unclear. Trimming took off 5 bases at V and 8 bases at J, with 10 bases between the two ends. The CDR3 is made up of 12 amino acids. CDR1 is SGHVS and CDR2 is FQNEAQ in the germline V gene. The CDR3 coding sequence is TGTGCCAGCAGCCCCACTGCCGAGCCCCAGCATTTT. It codes for CASSPTAEPQHF.

The rearrangement uses TRBV2 and TRBJ2-5; a possible D gene is TRBD2 (6 bases). The ends were cut back, 6 bases at V and 3 bases at J, with 11 bases in the middle. The CDR3 covers 13 residues. Looked up from germline, CDR1 is SNHLY and CDR2 is FYNNEI. CDR3 in DNA: TGTGCCAGCAGCCGCGGGGCAAAAGAGACCCAGTACTTC. This encodes CASSRGAKETQYF.

The rearrangement uses TRBV27 and TRBJ1-4, with TRBD1 as a possible D gene (5 bases). Germline CDR1 reads MNHEY; CDR2 reads SMNVEV (reference sequence). V gave up 6 bases and J gave up 2 bases, with 10 bases separating them. CDR3 size: 14 residues. The CDR3 is CASRLTATNEKLFF. In DNA, the CDR3 is TGTGCCAGCAGACTGACAGCTACTAATGAAAAACTGTTTTTT.

J is TRBJ2-5 and V is TRBV6-5; 8 nucleotides line up with TRBD1. Germline lookup yields CDR1 MNHEY and CDR2 SVGAGI. There are 14 residues in the CDR3. V lost 8 bases to trimming and J lost 5 bases; unmatched junction nucleotides: 10. The DNA for the CDR3 is TGTGCCAGCCCGGACAGGGTTGAGGCGGAGACCCAGTACTTC. Translating gives CASPDRVEAETQYF.

This chain uses TRBV21-1 with TRBJ2-4; the table's D call, TRBD1, has no DNA check behind it. TRBV21-1 is a recognized pseudogene. The CDR3 is made up of 16 amino acids. Here the CDR3 DNA reads TGTGCCAGCTGGGGTGGGACAGAACTAGCCAAAAACATTCAGTACTTC. Its translation: CASWGGTELAKNIQYF.

This sequence joins TRBV11-2 and TRBJ2-1; no definite D call. V lost 5 bases and J lost 0, with 11 bases in between. Germline V gene sequence: CDR1 SGHAT, CDR2 FQNNGV. The CDR3 loop spans 15 amino acids. For the CDR3, the DNA is TGTGCCAGCAGCCCTGACTTAAGCTCCTACAATGAGCAGTTCTTC. Protein: CASSPDLSSYNEQFF.